The 7 T cell receptor beta chains below all came from one sample that was sequenced in a study of OX40 agonist ivuxolimab in advanced cancers. Generated by immunoSEQ multiplex PCR, the TCRdb table keeps only in-frame clones and is missing some. The sample shows some 40,000 clones, just under 95% of them seen only once. Sequenced here: CD4+ or CD8+ T cells sorted from blood, sampled in a trial of the OX40 agonist ivuxolimab. The receptors were sampled from an adult with an advanced solid tumor such as melanoma, head and neck, liver or kidney cancer.

The chain couples TRBV28 to TRBJ2-7; possible D gene TRBD1, 5 bases. V was shortened by 4 bases and J by 3 bases, with 13 bases between the two germline ends. The CDR3 totals 14 residues. CDR1 and CDR2 (germline): MDHEN, SYDVKM. CDR3 sequence reads: CASSYRTGSYEQYF. As DNA, the CDR3 is TGTGCCAGCAGTTACAGGACCGGAAGCTACGAGCAGTACTTC.

The rearrangement joins TRBV4-1 to TRBJ2-7; 8 bases fit TRBD2. CDR1 and CDR2 from the germline V gene are MGHRA and YSYEKL. This CDR3 region has 16 residues. The V gene end was trimmed by 1 base and the J gene end by 2 bases; junction bases not matched to a gene: 7. In nucleotides, the CDR3 is TGCGCCAGCAGCCAAGTCTCTAGCGGGCACGCCTACGAGCAGTACTTC. It is translated as CASSQVSSGHAYEQYF.

V usage is TRBV30 and J usage is TRBJ2-3, with 9 bases identical to TRBD2. Germline V gene lookup returns CDR1 GTSNPN and CDR2 SVGIG (reference sequence). The CDR3 is 18 residues long. The ends lost 4 bases at V and 4 bases at J; junction bases unmatched: 18. For the CDR3, the DNA is TGTGCCTGGACCGAAAGGGTTGGCGGGAGGGCCAGGGCAGATACGCAGTATTTT. Translation gives CAWTERVGGRARADTQYF.

As regards this clone: The sample contains more than one DNA sequence encoding this CDR3. The V and J genes are TRBV14 and TRBJ1-1; a weak D match, TRBD1 (5 bases). The CDR3 sequence is 14 residues long. CDR1 is SGHDN and CDR2 is FVKESK in the germline V gene. Deletions cut 4 bases from V and 0 bases from J, with 9 bases between. CDR3: CASSLRGMNTEAFF. CDR3 coding DNA: TGTGCCAGCAGCCTCCGGGGGATGAACACTGAAGCTTTCTTT.

V is TRBV5-6 and J is TRBJ2-3; tentative D call: TRBD2 (6 bases). The V end was cut by 2 bases, the J end by 2 bases, with 21 bases between. CDR1 SGHDT and CDR2 YYEEEE come from the germline V gene. This CDR3 has 18 residues. CDR3 sequence reads: CASSFAQWGVDLTDTQYF. CDR3 nucleotides: TGTGCCAGCAGCTTCGCCCAGTGGGGGGTGGATCTCACAGATACGCAGTATTTT.

This clone was counted between two and nine times. One junction end disagrees with the germline gene, perhaps due to a read error. The V gene is TRBV27, the J gene TRBJ1-4, with no clear D. Germline CDR1 MNHEY, CDR2 SMNVEV (reference sequence). The CDR3 totals 8 residues. CDR3 bases: TGTGCCAGCACGGAGTGGATTTTT. It is translated as CASTEWIF. Supplemented by reference TRBV27 and TRBJ1-4, the full variable domain reads EAQVTQNPRYLITVTGKKLTVTCSQNMNHEYMSWYRQDPGLGLRQIYYSMNVEVTDKGDVPEGYKVSRKEKRNFPLILESPSPNQTSLYFCASTEWIFGSGTQLSVL.

This chain links TRBV7-9 with TRBJ2-3; the D gene is possibly TRBD1 (5 bases). CDR3 size: 15 residues. V was trimmed by 4 bases and J by 1 base, leaving 12 bases between them. In germline, CDR1 is SEHNR, CDR2 FQNEAQ (reference sequence). The CDR3 region has the DNA TGTGCCAGCAGCTCGGACACGGTAGGCACAGATACGCAGTATTTT. Its translation is CASSSDTVGTDTQYF.